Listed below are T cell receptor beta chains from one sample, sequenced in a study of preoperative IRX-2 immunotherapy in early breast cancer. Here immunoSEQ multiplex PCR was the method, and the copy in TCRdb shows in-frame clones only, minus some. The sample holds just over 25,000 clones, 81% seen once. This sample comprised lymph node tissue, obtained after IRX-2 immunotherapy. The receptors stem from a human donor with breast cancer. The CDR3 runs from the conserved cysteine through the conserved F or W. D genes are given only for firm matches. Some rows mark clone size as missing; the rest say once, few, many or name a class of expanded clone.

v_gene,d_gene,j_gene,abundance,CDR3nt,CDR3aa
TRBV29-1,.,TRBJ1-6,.,TGCAGCGTTGGGGAGGGGAATAATTCACCCCTCCACTTT,CSVGEGNNSPLHF
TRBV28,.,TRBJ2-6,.,TGTGCCAGCAGACAATCACAAGTGGGCTCTGGGGCCAACGTCCTGACTTTC,CASRQSQVGSGANVLTF
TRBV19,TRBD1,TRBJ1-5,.,TGTGCCAGTAGTATCCTCGGGACAGGTAAAAATCAGCCCCAGCATTTT,CASSILGTGKNQPQHF
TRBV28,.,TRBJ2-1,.,TGTGCCAGCAGTCTTAGCGGCATAGGTTCCTACAATGAGCAGTTCTTC,CASSLSGIGSYNEQFF
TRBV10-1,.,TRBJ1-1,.,TGCGCCAGCAGTGAGGCGGGTTCTGAAGCTTTCTTT,CASSEAGSEAFF
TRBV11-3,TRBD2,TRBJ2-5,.,TGTGCCAGCAGCCGCGGGGGGACTACCCAAGAGACCCAGTACTTC,CASSRGGTTQETQYF
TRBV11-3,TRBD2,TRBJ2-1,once,TGTGCCAGCAGCTTGGCCCTCACTAGCGGGGGGGCCGGTGAGCAGTTCTTC,CASSLALTSGGAGEQFF
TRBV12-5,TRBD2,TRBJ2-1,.,TGTGCTAGTGGTTTGTCGCGGACTAGCGGGAACGAGCAGTTCTTC,CASGLSRTSGNEQFF
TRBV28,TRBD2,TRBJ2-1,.,TGTGCCAGCGGGTTAGCGGGGGGGCTTGAGAATGAGCAGTTCTTC,CASGLAGGLENEQFF
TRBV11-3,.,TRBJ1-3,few,TGTGTCAGCAGCTTGCAGGGACCTGGAAACACCATATATTTT,CVSSLQGPGNTIYF
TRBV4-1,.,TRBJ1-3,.,TGCGCCAGCAGCCGAGGACTATTTGGAAACACCATATATTTT,CASSRGLFGNTIYF
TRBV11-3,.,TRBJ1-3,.,TGTGCCAGCAGCAAGGACAATTCTTGGGGACTCTCTGGAAACACCATATATTTT,CASSKDNSWGLSGNTIYF
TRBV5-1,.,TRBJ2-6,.,TGCGCCAGCAGCTTGAGGTCTGGGGCGAGTCCCGCCTCTGGGGCCAACGTCCTGACTTTC,CASSLRSGASPASGANVLTF
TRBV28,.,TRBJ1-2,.,TGTGCCAGCAGTGGAGGAGCGGGGCAAGACGGCTACACCTTC,CASSGGAGQDGYTF
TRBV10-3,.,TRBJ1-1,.,TGTGCCATCAGTGAGTCCAGTACGACCAGCCGTGAAGCTTTCTTT,CAISESSTTSREAFF
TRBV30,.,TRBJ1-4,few,TGTGCCTGGAGTCAAGTGGAGGGGATGGGTGAAAAACTGTTTTTT,CAWSQVEGMGEKLFF
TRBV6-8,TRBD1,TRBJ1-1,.,TGTGCCAGTTGGGACAGACTGAACACTGAAGCTTTCTTT,CASWDRLNTEAFF
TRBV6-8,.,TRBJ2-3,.,TGTGCCAGCAGAACAGGTTTCACAGATACGCAGTATTTT,CASRTGFTDTQYF